Listed below are T cell receptor beta chains from one sample, sequenced in a study of blood T cell repertoires in COVID-19. Sequenced by immunoSEQ multiplex PCR; TCRdb stores in-frame clones only, minus some. The sample has 30,000 to 35,000 clones; 60% to 80% are singletons. The sample comprised peripheral blood. These receptor sequences come from a man older than 75 with acute or convalescent COVID-19. Both conserved end residues are part of each CDR3. Fields, in order: CDR3 protein, CDR3 DNA, J gene, V gene, clone size, D gene. D genes are given only for firm matches. Clone size is given for some rows only: seen once, a few or many times, or a class if the clone is expanded.

CASSSGTSRYTQYF | TGCGCCAGCAGCTCCGGGACATCTCGATATACGCAGTATTTT | TRBJ2-3 | TRBV5-1 | NA | NA
CASSSAGTSGYEQYF | TGTGCCAGCAGCTCGGCTGGCACTAGCGGCTACGAGCAGTACTTC | TRBJ2-7 | TRBV7-8 | NA | TRBD2
CASSSAGGSYNEQFF | TGTGCCAGTAGTTCAGCGGGGGGGTCCTACAATGAGCAGTTCTTC | TRBJ2-1 | TRBV19 | NA | TRBD2
CASSFGGTGETQYF | TGCGCCAGCAGCTTCGGCGGGACAGGAGAGACCCAGTACTTC | TRBJ2-5 | TRBV5-1 | NA | TRBD1
CASSLWTGDSPLHF | TGTGCCAGCAGTTTATGGACAGGGGATTCACCCCTCCACTTT | TRBJ1-6 | TRBV28 | NA | TRBD1
CASSDVGLDDRDTEAFF | TGTGCCAGCAGTGATGTAGGATTAGATGACAGGGACACTGAAGCTTTCTTT | TRBJ1-1 | TRBV25-1 | few | TRBD1
CASSVTGGGAEAFF | TGTGCCAGCAGCGTAACAGGGGGCGGGGCTGAAGCTTTCTTT | TRBJ1-1 | TRBV7-3 | NA | TRBD1
CASSFLPRATGSREQYF | TGTGCCAGCAGCTTCCTTCCCCGGGCCACAGGGTCAAGGGAGCAGTACTTC | TRBJ2-7 | TRBV5-5 | NA | NA
CASSQILAGNYGYTF | TGTGCCAGCAGCCAAATTTTAGCAGGGAACTATGGCTACACCTTC | TRBJ1-2 | TRBV16 | once | NA
CASSDPDRVGYTF | TGTGCCAGCAGCGACCCAGACAGGGTTGGCTACACCTTC | TRBJ1-2 | TRBV7-9 | few | TRBD1
CASSLLGARNSPLHF | TGTGCCAGCAGCTTACTGGGGGCAAGGAATTCACCCCTCCACTTT | TRBJ1-6 | TRBV7-8 | NA | NA
CASGLGSRGQDIQYF | TGTGCTAGTGGTTTGGGTAGTAGGGGGCAGGACATTCAGTACTTC | TRBJ2-4 | TRBV12-5 | NA | TRBD1
CASSYDRSGGEQFF | TGTGCCAGCAGTTACGACAGGTCTGGGGGTGAGCAGTTCTTC | TRBJ2-1 | TRBV6-5 | NA | NA
CASRSEGGANTEAFF | TGTGCCAGCAGATCGGAAGGCGGGGCCAACACTGAAGCTTTCTTT | TRBJ1-1 | TRBV2 | NA | NA
CASSVRAEAFF | TGTGCCAGCAGTGTTCGTGCTGAAGCTTTCTTT | TRBJ1-1 | TRBV2 | NA | NA
CASSPGTSGASGEQFF | TGTGCCAGCTCACCTGGGACTAGCGGGGCAAGTGGCGAGCAGTTCTTC | TRBJ2-1 | TRBV18 | once | TRBD2
CASSHLDRAQTQYF | TGTGCCAGCAGCCACCTAGACAGGGCACAGACCCAGTACTTC | TRBJ2-5 | TRBV3-1/TRBV3-2 | NA | TRBD1